This T cell receptor beta chain was identified in a study of human T cells and chemical hapten exposure. Described time point: pre-sensitization, week 0. Noted treatment: therapeutic diphenylcyclopropenone sensitization with weekly scalp DPC. This CDR3 region has 14 residues. Looked up from germline, CDR1 is DFQATT and CDR2 is SNEGSKA (reference sequence). V lost 0 bases, J lost 8 bases, and 11 bases lay in between. TCRdb re-derived calls from the RACE reads in MiXCR, one entry per CDR3 protein. The top ten clones hold around 3.1% of a sample with 80,000 to 100,000 distinct CDR3 sequences, 11% of them seen once.

The source was whole blood, collected in connection with sensitization to the hapten diphenylcyclopropenone (DPC). J is TRBJ1-6 and V is TRBV20-1; D is possibly TRBD1 (6 bases). The TCR comes from a woman in her fifties or sixties with alopecia areata. Some clones in this sample may be carry-over from other donors' samples. CDR3 sequence reads: CSAREIQGYSPLHF. As DNA, the CDR3 is TGCAGTGCTAGAGAAATACAGGGCTATTCACCCCTCCACTTT.